This T cell receptor beta chain was recorded in a study of cytomegalovirus exposure and HLA in healthy donors. Study results and caveats: Versus the roughly 640-donor mean, an Asian-associated ancestry cluster reportedly showed fewer N-insertions in a later analysis.

Use of 60 Vbeta and 13 Jbeta primers characterized the PCR. The table came from immunoSEQ multiplex PCR; TCRdb's copy has only in-frame clones and leaves some out. The sample carries about 140,000 clones, about three quarters recorded once. This CDR3 spans 14 amino acids. Trimming took off 0 bases at V and 4 bases at J, with 8 bases between the two ends. From germline, CDR1 is SGHRS and CDR2 YFSETQ. Of note for this clone: Antigen unknown.

This TCR was sampled from a woman aged 35 to 49 in good health and CMV-seronegative. The rearrangement links TRBV5-1 to TRBJ1-5; D is undetermined. Sample: PBMCs. The CDR3 nucleotides read TGCGCCAGCAGCTTGGATGGGCCTAATCAGCCCCAGCATTTT. Protein product: CASSLDGPNQPQHF.